This TCR beta chain was sequenced during a study of T cell responses to AZD1222 COVID-19 vaccine. Study-level results: Females made up more of the donors, who were largely white British, and clonal diversity may have come out too low. Repertoire sampling happened only post peak T cell response.

Germline V gives CDR1 LNHDA, CDR2 SQIVND (reference sequence). This CDR3 has 13 residues. The V end lost 3 bases, the J end lost 1 base, and 6 bases lay between the germline ends. A note on this clone: No antigen is known for it.

The protocol was immunoSEQ multiplex PCR, while the TCRdb copy is restricted to in-frame clones and leaves out a portion. Here the sample spans over 150,000 clones, roughly 92% being singletons. Some second doses came at about 4 weeks and others at about 12 weeks; these were pooled. This chain links TRBV19 with TRBJ1-1; D is undetermined. This TCR came from an adult who received the AZD1222 COVID-19 vaccine. Sample: peripheral blood, taken 28 days after the second AZD1222 dose. The CDR3 DNA sequence: TGTGCCAGTAGTATTGGGAGGAACACTGAAGCTTTCTTT. Protein product: CASSIGRNTEAFF.